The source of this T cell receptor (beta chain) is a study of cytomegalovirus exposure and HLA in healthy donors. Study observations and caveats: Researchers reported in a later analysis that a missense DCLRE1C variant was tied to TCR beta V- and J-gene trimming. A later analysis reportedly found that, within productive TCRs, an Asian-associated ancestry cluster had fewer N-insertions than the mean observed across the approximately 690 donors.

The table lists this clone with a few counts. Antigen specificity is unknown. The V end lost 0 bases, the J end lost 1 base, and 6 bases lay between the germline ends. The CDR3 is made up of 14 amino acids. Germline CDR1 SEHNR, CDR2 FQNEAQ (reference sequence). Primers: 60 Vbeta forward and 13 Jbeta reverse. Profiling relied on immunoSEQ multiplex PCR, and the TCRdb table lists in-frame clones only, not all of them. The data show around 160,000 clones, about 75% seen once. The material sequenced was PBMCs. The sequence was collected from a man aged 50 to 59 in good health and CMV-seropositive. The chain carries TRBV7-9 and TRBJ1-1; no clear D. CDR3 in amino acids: CASSLAPGNTEAFF. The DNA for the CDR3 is TGTGCCAGCAGCTTAGCACCGGGGAACACTGAAGCTTTCTTT.